This TCR beta chain was sequenced for a study of T cells after yellow fever vaccination. Study-wide background: The SMART-Seq v4 Ultra Low Input method served to prepare the low-cell-number fractions.

There are a few counts of this clonotype. The antigen is not known. Study results and limitations: Researchers report a weaker secondary response that nonetheless peaked faster, day 5 versus 15. Reappearing after the booster were most of the clones from primary vaccination (less than 97% CD4, 88% CD8). Some clonotypes were seen in both the CD4 and the CD8 compartments. These made up a small share and likely arose from convergent recombination.

TCRdb reanalysed the 5' RACE reads using MiXCR and keeps one entry per CDR3 protein. The sample holds under 250,000 distinct CDR3 sequences, roughly 3% seen once. The sequencing here drew on CD4+ T cells sorted from PBMCs, taken 10 days after the yellow fever booster vaccination. The clonotype originates from a man younger than 30 who received the YFV17D yellow fever vaccine.

The CDR3 sequence: CASSSPSATRNYGYTF. Here the CDR3 DNA reads TGTGCCAGCAGCTCCCCTTCCGCCACACGAAACTATGGCTACACCTTC. The chain carries TRBV7-2 and TRBJ1-2; D remains ambiguous. The CDR3 runs 16 residues. Germline CDR1 reads SGHTA; CDR2 reads FQGNSA. The V end was cut by 4 bases, the J end by 2 bases, with 17 bases between.